These 30 T cell receptor beta chains were all obtained from the same sample, sequenced in a study of T cells in Graves' hyperthyroidism and ophthalmopathy. RNA transcripts served as the template for amplifying TCR beta CDR3 regions. TCR CDR3 regions were first amplified by RT-PCR with HTBI primers. TCRdb re-derived calls from the multiplex PCR reads in MiXCR, one entry per CDR3 protein. The data contain about 760,000 distinct CDR3 sequences, roughly a third of them singletons. What was sequenced was blood. These receptors were obtained from a woman aged 40-49 years with Graves' hyperthyroidism.

This clonotype appeared many times. The chain employs TRBV7-2 and TRBJ1-2; TRBD1 matches at 7 bases. The trim removed 5 bases at V and 3 bases at J, leaving 6 bases unmatched. The germline V gene has CDR1 SGHTA and CDR2 FQGNSA. The CDR3 totals 14 residues. The CDR3: CASSPPGQYYGYTF. In DNA, the CDR3 is TGTGCCAGCAGCCCCCCGGGACAGTACTATGGCTACACCTTC.

This clonotype was counted many times. This rearrangement joins TRBV9 to TRBJ1-2; perhaps TRBD1 as D (6 bases). Germline assignment: CDR1 SGDLS and CDR2 YYNGEE. The CDR3 contains 15 residues. V lost 5 bases, J lost 5 bases, and 19 bases lay in between. The CDR3 bases are TGTGCCAGCAGAAGAGGGACATCAGCTTCGTATGGCTACACCTTC. Translated, it gives CASRRGTSASYGYTF. Full variable domain (remainder filled in from reference TRBV9 and TRBJ1-2): DSGVTQTPKHLITATGQRVTLRCSPRSGDLSVYWYQQSLDQGLQFLIQYYNGEERAKGNILERFSAQQFPDLHSELNLSSLELGDSALYFCASRRGTSASYGYTFGSGTRLTVV.

This rearrangement joins TRBV12-3 or TRBV12-4 to TRBJ1-5, with D hard to call. This CDR3 is built from 14 residues. V lost 11 bases and J lost 3, with 17 bases in between. CDR3 region: CAATRDGHNQPQHF. The CDR3 nucleotides read TGTGCCGCAACTAGAGATGGGCACAATCAGCCCCAGCATTTT.

This rearrangement joins TRBV28 to TRBJ2-7; no clear D. Trimming took 6 bases from V and 3 from J, leaving 15 bases between them. Germline V gives CDR1 MDHEN, CDR2 SYDVKM. There are 14 residues in the CDR3. CDR3 DNA: TGTGCCAGCAGGAAAATAGGGCCCTTCTACGAGCAGTACTTC. Residues: CASRKIGPFYEQYF.

The chain joins TRBV2 to TRBJ1-6, with 11 bases matching TRBD1. The CDR3 spans 16 residues. After removal of 7 bases from V and 9 bases from J, the junction contained 11 bases not matched to a gene. In germline, CDR1 is SNHLY, CDR2 FYNNEI. This CDR3 reads CASTAASGTGGSPLHF. CDR3 nucleotides: TGTGCCAGCACAGCCGCTAGCGGGACAGGGGGTTCACCCCTCCACTTT.

Worth noting for this clonotype: It is unclear where the CDR3 begins or ends on the DNA, so no DNA is shown, and the CDR3 is as TCRdb lists it. The V and J genes are TRBV29-1 and TRBJ2-2; the DNA was not used to check the table's D call, TRBD1. The CDR3 is made up of 21 amino acids, end residues included. The germline CDR1 and CDR2 sequences are SQVTM and ANQGSEA. CDR3 sequence reads: CSVGYGANVLTFGAGTGELFF.

This clonotype was seen repeatedly, ten times or more. CDR3 sequence (DNA): TGTGCCACCAGCATGCCGGGACAGGGGGACGAGCAGTACTTC. Amino acids: CATSMPGQGDEQYF. The chain links TRBV15 to TRBJ2-7; 11 bases map to TRBD1. Unmatched junction bases numbered 4, after V lost 4 bases and J lost 5 bases. The germline gives CDR1 LNHNV, CDR2 YYDKDF (reference sequence). The CDR3 runs 14 residues.

The V call is TRBV20-1, the J call TRBJ2-5, with TRBD2 matching over 10 bases. With 4 bases clipped from V and 10 bases from J, the junction kept 12 bases outside the gene matches. CDR3 length: 14 residues. CDR1 is DFQATT and CDR2 is SNEGSKA in the germline V gene (reference sequence). The CDR3 protein is CSAMGLAGVINQYF. The CDR3 DNA follows: TGCAGTGCTATGGGGCTAGCGGGGGTCATTAACCAGTACTTC.

The rearrangement uses TRBV4-1 and TRBJ1-1; D is ambiguous. This CDR3 has 19 amino acids. Trimming removed 0 bases at V and 4 bases at J, with 24 bases between. Germline V gene lookup returns CDR1 MGHRA and CDR2 YSYEKL. CDR3 bases: TGCGCCAGCAGCCAAGATTGGAGGGCAGCAGGTTATTGGCGCACTGAAGCTTTCTTT. Amino acid sequence: CASSQDWRAAGYWRTEAFF.

This clonotype showed up many times. This sequence joins TRBV15 and TRBJ2-2; 10 bases match TRBD2. Germline CDR1 is LNHNV and CDR2 is YYDKDF (reference sequence). This CDR3 spans 17 amino acids. The junction had 6 bases not matched to a gene; V was cut back by 3 bases and J by 2 bases. The CDR3 region is CATSSSRLAGNTGELFF. In nucleotides, the CDR3 is TGTGCCACCAGCAGCTCCCGACTAGCGGGCAACACCGGGGAGCTGTTTTTT.

This clonotype was recorded many times. The chain links TRBV7-9 to TRBJ1-5; D not resolved. Trimming left V 5 bases short and J 0 bases short, with 8 bases between. Germline V lookup: CDR1 SEHNR, CDR2 FQNEAQ (reference sequence). The CDR3 has 14 amino acids. CDR3 nucleotide sequence: TGTGCCAGCAGCCCCCCTACTAGCAATCAGCCCCAGCATTTT. The encoded protein is CASSPPTSNQPQHF.

V usage is TRBV7-9 and J usage is TRBJ2-2, with 8 bases aligning to TRBD1. Germline V gene sequence: CDR1 SEHNR, CDR2 FQNEAQ (reference sequence). This CDR3 region has 15 residues. After removal of 4 bases from V and 7 bases from J, the junction contained 8 bases not matched to a gene. The CDR3 loop reads CASSSTGVVYGELFF. In DNA form, the CDR3 reads TGTGCCAGCAGCTCGACAGGGGTTGTCTACGGGGAGCTGTTTTTT.

This clonotype was observed at least ten times. The chain uses TRBV9 and TRBJ2-7; D is uncertain. Per germline, CDR1 SGDLS and CDR2 YYNGEE. The V gene lost 3 bases and the J gene lost 3 bases, with 10 bases spanning the gap. The CDR3 contains 13 residues. The chain's CDR3 is CASSAETSYEQYF. DNA of the CDR3: TGTGCCAGCAGCGCAGAGACAAGCTACGAGCAGTACTTC.

This clonotype showed up many times. DNA of the CDR3: TGTGCCAGCAGTTTCTTTTTACAGGTTAGCACTGAAGCTTTCTTT. This encodes CASSFFLQVSTEAFF. The chain uses TRBV12-3 or TRBV12-4 and TRBJ1-1; D perhaps matches TRBD1 (5 bases). This CDR3 is 15 amino acids long. V dropped 3 bases and J dropped 4 bases, with 15 bases sitting between them.

In this sample, this clonotype turned up many times. The rearrangement uses TRBV5-1 and TRBJ1-1; tentative D call: TRBD1 (5 bases). With 4 bases removed from V and 1 base from J, the gap between germline ends came to 11 bases. Germline lookup yields CDR1 SGHRS and CDR2 YFSETQ. The CDR3 consists of 14 residues. The CDR3 is CASSPGPSNTEAFF. The CDR3 bases are TGCGCCAGCAGCCCGGGACCGTCGAACACTGAAGCTTTCTTT.

This clonotype has only one observation. One junction end disagrees with the germline gene, perhaps due to a read error. The V gene is TRBV5-1, the J gene TRBJ2-3, with 10 bases fitting TRBD2. Germline loops: CDR1 SGHRS, CDR2 YFSETQ. The length of the CDR3 is 17 residues. CDR3 in amino acids: CASSLRGTSVGADTQYF. As DNA, the CDR3 is TGTGCCAGCAGCTTGCGAGGGACTAGCGTTGGGGCCGATACGCAGTATTTT.

This clonotype came up a few times. The chain carries TRBV20-1 and TRBJ1-1; tentatively, D is TRBD1 (6 bases). Trimming left V 3 bases short and J 6 bases short, with 17 bases between. The CDR3 totals 14 residues. The germline V gene has CDR1 DFQATT and CDR2 SNEGSKA (reference sequence). This chain's CDR3 is CSASARGLVAEAFF. The CDR3 DNA reads as TGCAGTGCTAGTGCCAGGGGACTGGTGGCTGAAGCTTTCTTT.

In this sample, this clonotype turned up once. The junction does not match germline at one end; this may be a read error. The chain uses TRBV20-1 and TRBJ2-5, with 7 nucleotides matching TRBD2. CDR3 size: 16 residues. Germline loops: CDR1 DFQATT, CDR2 SNEGSKA (reference sequence). The chain's CDR3 is CSARPTGGGNQGTQYF. Here the CDR3 DNA reads TGCAGTGCTAGACCTACTGGGGGAGGGAACCAAGGGACCCAGTACTTC.

The rearrangement links TRBV11-2 to TRBJ1-1, with D maybe TRBD1 (5 bases). Trimming removed 8 bases at V and 6 bases at J, with 7 bases between. The CDR3 loop spans 10 amino acids. Germline CDR1 SGHAT, CDR2 FQNNGV. CDR3 DNA sequence: TGTGCCAGCCAGGGCCCTGAAGCTTTCTTT. Translating it yields CASQGPEAFF.

This chain links TRBV6-4 with TRBJ2-7; 8 positions match TRBD1. V was clipped by 5 bases and J by 6 bases; unmatched bases: 15. Germline values: CDR1 MRHNA, CDR2 SNTAGT. The CDR3 runs 16 residues. The CDR3 is CASSRAVGQAFLEQYF. The CDR3 DNA reads TGTGCCAGCAGTCGTGCTGTGGGACAGGCCTTCCTCGAGCAGTACTTC.

The gene calls are TRBV3-1 and TRBJ1-1; D gene ambiguous. Trimming took 0 bases from V and 5 from J, leaving 7 bases between them. Germline CDR1 and CDR2: LGHDT and YNNKEL (reference sequence). The CDR3 spans 13 residues. The CDR3 DNA reads as TGTGCCAGCAGCCAAGATTACATGACTGAAGCTTTCTTT. Residues: CASSQDYMTEAFF.

This clonotype was recorded a few times. This rearrangement joins TRBV4-1 to TRBJ1-1; 10 bases fit TRBD1. The V segment lost 4 bases and the J segment 1 base; nucleotides outside the gene matches: 3. Germline V CDR1 and CDR2: MGHRA, YSYEKL. CDR3 length: 15 residues. CDR3 nucleotides: TGCGCCAGCAGCCCCGGGGACAGGGGGAACACTGAAGCTTTCTTT. The encoded protein is CASSPGDRGNTEAFF.

This clonotype was observed a few times. Germline and junction disagree at one end, which may indicate a read error. V gene TRBV7-9 combines with J gene TRBJ2-7; TRBD1 matches 8 bases. Germline values: CDR1 SEHNR, CDR2 FQNEAQ (reference sequence). The CDR3 length is 16 residues. The CDR3 spells CASSNTGTGRDYEQHF. The CDR3 DNA reads TGTGCCAGCAGCAACACAGGGACAGGTCGAGATTACGAGCAGCACTTC.

CDR3 amino acids: CASSAGVGAFF. The CDR3 DNA follows: TGTGCCAGCAGTGCCGGGGTAGGAGCTTTCTTT. V and J are TRBV2 and TRBJ1-1; no definite D call. The germline gives CDR1 SNHLY, CDR2 FYNNEI. The V end was cut by 4 bases, the J end by 10 bases, with 10 bases between. The CDR3 length is 11 residues.

Of note for this clonotype: Compared with germline, one end of the junction differs, possibly owing to a read error. The chain uses TRBV6-5 and TRBJ1-6, with TRBD1 matching over 8 bases. This CDR3 spans 16 amino acids. Germline CDR1 MNHEY, CDR2 SVGAGI. This CDR3 reads CAISYSGGDRLSPLHF. As DNA, the CDR3 is TGTGCCATCAGTTACTCGGGGGGGGACAGGCTATCACCCCTCCACTTT.

The chain links TRBV2 to TRBJ1-3; a weak D match, TRBD1 (5 bases). This CDR3 is 14 amino acids long. Germline CDR1 and CDR2: SNHLY and FYNNEI. The germline V and J ends were trimmed by 7 bases and 3 bases, with 13 bases remaining between them. CDR3 nucleotides: TGTGCCAGCAAGACGACAGACTATGGAAACACCATATATTTT. Translation gives CASKTTDYGNTIYF.

The rearrangement links TRBV19 to TRBJ1-1; 8 bases fit TRBD1. The length of the CDR3 is 16 residues. CDR1 is LNHDA, CDR2 SQIVND, per germline (reference sequence). V lost 7 bases to trimming and J lost 3 bases; unmatched junction nucleotides: 13. As DNA, the CDR3 is TGTGCCAGTACCTTTAACCCGGGACAGGTCCACACTGAAGCTTTCTTT. Encoded protein: CASTFNPGQVHTEAFF. Drawing the rest from reference TRBV19 and TRBJ1-1, the complete variable domain is DGGITQSPKYLFRKEGQNVTLSCEQNLNHDAMYWYRQDPGQGLRLIYYSQIVNDFQKGDIAEGYSVSREKKESFPLTVTSAQKNPTAFYLCASTFNPGQVHTEAFFGQGTRLTVV.

This clonotype was seen many times. V usage is TRBV7-2 and J usage is TRBJ1-2, with D possibly matching TRBD1 (6 bases). CDR3 length: 14 amino acids. Germline V gene data show CDR1 as SGHTA and CDR2 as FQGNSA. Trimming left V 3 bases short and J 7 bases short, with 15 bases between. The CDR3 spells CASSLRWGLSGYTF. CDR3 DNA: TGTGCCAGCAGCTTGAGGTGGGGGCTCTCTGGCTACACCTTC.

In this sample, this clonotype turned up a few times. J is TRBJ1-5 and V is TRBV6-5; no definite D call. V was clipped by 8 bases and J by 0 bases, with 14 bases between them. The germline CDR1 and CDR2 sequences are MNHEY and SVGAGI. The CDR3 is 15 residues long. CDR3 sequence: CASSDERYSNQPQHF. The CDR3 bases are TGTGCCAGCTCCGACGAACGGTATAGCAATCAGCCCCAGCATTTT.

The chain joins TRBV9 to TRBJ2-2; D not resolved. V was clipped by 0 bases and J by 6 bases, with 12 bases between them. The CDR3 consists of 15 residues. Germline-derived CDR1 and CDR2 are SGDLS and YYNGEE. CDR3: CASSVGGRLAGELFF. CDR3 bases: TGTGCCAGCAGCGTAGGTGGACGGTTGGCCGGGGAGCTGTTTTTT.